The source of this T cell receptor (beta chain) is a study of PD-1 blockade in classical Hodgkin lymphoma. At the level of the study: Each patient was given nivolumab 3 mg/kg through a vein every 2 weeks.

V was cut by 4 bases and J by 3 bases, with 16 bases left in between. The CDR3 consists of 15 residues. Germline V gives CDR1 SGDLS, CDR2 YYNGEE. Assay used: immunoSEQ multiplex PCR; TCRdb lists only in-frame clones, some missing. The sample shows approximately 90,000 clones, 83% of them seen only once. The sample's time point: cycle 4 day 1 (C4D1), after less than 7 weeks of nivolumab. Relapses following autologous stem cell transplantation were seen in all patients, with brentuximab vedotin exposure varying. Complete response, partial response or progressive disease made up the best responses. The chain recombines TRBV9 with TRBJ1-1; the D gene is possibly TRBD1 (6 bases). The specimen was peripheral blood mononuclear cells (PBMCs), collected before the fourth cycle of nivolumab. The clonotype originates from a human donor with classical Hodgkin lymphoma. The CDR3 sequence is CASSPRPEGDTEAFF. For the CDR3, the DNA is TGTGCCAGCAGCCCCCGCCCTGAGGGGGACACTGAAGCTTTCTTT. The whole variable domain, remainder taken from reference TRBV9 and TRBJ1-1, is DSGVTQTPKHLITATGQRVTLRCSPRSGDLSVYWYQQSLDQGLQFLIQYYNGEERAKGNILERFSAQQFPDLHSELNLSSLELGDSALYFCASSPRPEGDTEAFFGQGTRLTVV.